The rows below give T cell receptor beta chains drawn from one sample of a study of blood T cell repertoires in COVID-19. The table came from immunoSEQ multiplex PCR; TCRdb's copy has only in-frame clones and leaves some out. The sample comprises some 670,000 clones, 70% to 90% of which are singletons, and under 0.3% rests with the top ten. The sample consisted of peripheral blood. The receptors were gathered from a woman between 18 and 29 years old with acute or convalescent COVID-19. CDR3s include the opening cysteine and the closing phenylalanine or tryptophan. Fields, in order: J gene, CDR3 length, V gene, D gene, clone size, CDR3 protein, CDR3 DNA. The D gene is left open where the match is weak. The listing skips clone size in some rows; elsewhere it reads once, few, many or a size class.

>TRBJ1-4|14|TRBV7-9|TRBD1|NA
CASSVRGPAEKLFF
TGTGCCAGCAGCGTCAGGGGGCCGGCGGAAAAACTGTTTTTT
>TRBJ1-2|15|TRBV6-1|NA|NA
CASSESPGLTYGYTF
TGTGCCAGCAGTGAATCACCAGGTTTGACCTATGGCTACACCTTC
>TRBJ2-7|15|TRBV9|NA|NA
CASSRGLPTTYEQYF
TGTGCCAGCAGCCGAGGACTACCAACAACCTACGAGCAGTACTTC
>TRBJ2-3|15|TRBV19|TRBD2|NA
CASSLRGGSTDTQYF
TGTGCCAGTAGTTTGCGGGGGGGTAGCACAGATACGCAGTATTTT
>TRBJ2-5|14|TRBV5-6|NA|NA
CASSPPEDQETQYF
TGTGCCAGCAGCCCCCCAGAGGATCAAGAGACCCAGTACTTC
>TRBJ1-2|18|TRBV7-3|TRBD1|once
CASSPLPGTGGDNYGYTF
TGTGCCAGCAGCCCCCTCCCCGGGACAGGGGGCGATAACTATGGCTACACCTTC
>TRBJ1-1|14|TRBV6-5|NA|NA
CASSQQQMNTEAFF
TGTGCCAGCAGTCAACAGCAGATGAACACTGAAGCTTTCTTT
>TRBJ2-7|16|TRBV9|NA|NA
CASSFRTDHYPYEQYF
TGTGCCAGCAGCTTCCGGACAGACCACTATCCCTACGAGCAGTACTTC
>TRBJ1-6|14|TRBV5-6|NA|NA
CASSLRDTISPLHF
TGTGCCAGCAGCCTCCGGGACACAATCTCACCCCTCCACTTT
>TRBJ2-5|12|TRBV12-3/TRBV12-4|NA|NA
CASSSREETQYF
TGTGCCAGCAGTTCCAGGGAAGAGACCCAGTACTTC
>TRBJ1-2|15|TRBV7-9|NA|NA
CASSPTGQTLSGYTF
TGTGCCAGCAGCCCTACCGGACAGACCCTTTCCGGCTACACCTTC
>TRBJ1-5|14|TRBV5-1|NA|once
CASSLSPSNQPQHF
TGCGCCAGCAGCTTGTCCCCGAGCAATCAGCCCCAGCATTTT
>TRBJ2-1|14|TRBV3-1/TRBV3-2|NA|NA
CASSQLGGGNEQFF
TGTGCCAGCAGCCAGTTAGGGGGGGGCAATGAGCAGTTCTTC
>TRBJ2-7|14|TRBV10-3|TRBD2|NA
CAGGEGWQSDEQYF
TGTGCCGGGGGGGAAGGGTGGCAATCGGACGAGCAGTACTTC
>TRBJ1-1|14|TRBV25-1|TRBD1|NA
CASTGTGGNTEAFF
TGTGCCAGCACAGGGACAGGGGGTAATACTGAAGCTTTCTTT
>TRBJ1-2|14|TRBV30|NA|NA
CAWSASPENYGYTF
TGTGCCTGGAGTGCCTCGCCGGAGAACTATGGCTACACCTTC
>TRBJ1-6|13|TRBV19|NA|NA
CASSSGNNSPLHF
TGTGCCAGCTCCAGCGGCAATAATTCACCCCTCCACTTT
>TRBJ2-5|13|TRBV19|TRBD1|NA
CASSLQGAETQYF
TGTGCCAGTAGCCTACAGGGGGCGGAGACCCAGTACTTC
>TRBJ2-2|17|TRBV4-3|TRBD2|NA
CASSQDTGGMNTGELFF
TGCGCCAGCAGCCAAGATACGGGGGGAATGAACACCGGGGAGCTGTTTTTT
>TRBJ1-3|16|TRBV30|TRBD1|NA
CAWGLGGSSSGNTIYF
TGTGCCTGGGGTTTAGGGGGCTCAAGCTCTGGAAACACCATATATTTT
>TRBJ2-1|17|TRBV24-1|TRBD2|NA
CATSESLAGGNYNEQFF
TGTGCCACCAGTGAATCACTAGCGGGGGGTAATTACAATGAGCAGTTCTTC
>TRBJ1-6|15|TRBV27|TRBD1|NA
CASSAYTGAYSPLHF
TGTGCCAGCAGCGCCTACACAGGGGCTTATTCACCCCTCCACTTT
>TRBJ1-6|16|TRBV7-6|TRBD1|few
CASSLGTAAYNSPLHF
TGTGCCAGCAGCCTAGGGACAGCTGCCTATAATTCACCCCTCCACTTT
>TRBJ1-1|15|TRBV9|NA|NA
CASSASFGRNTEAFF
TGTGCCAGCAGCGCCTCTTTTGGGAGGAACACTGAAGCTTTCTTT
>TRBJ1-2|13|TRBV12-3/TRBV12-4|NA|NA
CATRKIGDYGYTF
TGTGCCACCCGCAAAATAGGGGACTATGGCTACACCTTC
>TRBJ1-1|14|TRBV19|NA|NA
CASKHGGQNTEAFF
TGTGCCAGTAAACATGGGGGACAGAACACTGAAGCTTTCTTT
>TRBJ1-6|15|TRBV10-3|TRBD1|NA
CAISESGTGNSPLHF
TGTGCCATCAGTGAGTCTGGGACAGGGAATTCACCCCTCCACTTT
>TRBJ1-2|15|TRBV27|TRBD1|NA
CASSLGGQGFYGYTF
TGTGCCAGCAGCCTAGGGGGACAGGGGTTCTATGGCTACACCTTC
>TRBJ2-7|13|TRBV27|NA|NA
CASSSPGHNEQYF
TGTGCCAGCAGTTCTCCGGGACATAACGAGCAGTACTTC
>TRBJ1-1|14|TRBV5-8|TRBD1|once
CASSLQGAYTEAFF
TGTGCCAGCAGCTTGCAGGGGGCGTACACTGAAGCTTTCTTT
>TRBJ2-2|18|TRBV6-6|TRBD2|NA
CASSLGLAGASNTGELFF
TGTGCCAGCAGTCTCGGACTAGCGGGGGCTTCGAACACCGGGGAGCTGTTTTTT
>TRBJ2-5|14|TRBV7-3|NA|NA
CASSIWGPGETQYF
TGTGCCAGCAGCATCTGGGGGCCCGGAGAGACCCAGTACTTC
>TRBJ1-2|19|TRBV7-2|TRBD1|NA
CASSLTRGAVGTQLGGYTF
TGTGCCAGCAGCTTAACCAGGGGGGCCGTGGGAACCCAACTCGGGGGCTACACCTTC
>TRBJ2-4|16|TRBV7-9|NA|NA
CASSLLDSPDQNIQYF
TGTGCCAGCAGCTTACTGGACAGTCCGGATCAAAACATTCAGTACTTC
>TRBJ1-6|16|TRBV4-3|TRBD1|few
CASSHLTGTVNSPLHF
TGCGCCAGCAGCCATCTAACCGGGACAGTAAATTCACCCCTCCACTTT
>TRBJ2-1|17|TRBV5-8|TRBD2|NA
CASSQKTSPQPYNEQFF
TGTGCCAGCAGCCAAAAGACTAGCCCGCAGCCCTACAATGAGCAGTTCTTC
>TRBJ2-3|15|TRBV19|NA|NA
CASSMMGAATDTQYF
TGTGCCAGTAGTATGATGGGGGCAGCCACAGATACGCAGTATTTT
>TRBJ2-1|16|TRBV12-5|NA|NA
CASGLVLGQGFNEQFF
TGTGCTAGTGGTTTGGTACTCGGGCAGGGATTCAATGAGCAGTTCTTC
>TRBJ2-1|15|TRBV13|NA|NA
CASSLWDSQRGEQFF
TGTGCCAGCAGCTTATGGGACTCCCAGCGAGGTGAGCAGTTCTTC
>TRBJ2-5|13|TRBV4-1|NA|NA
CASSQGLQETQYF
TGCGCCAGCAGCCAGGGACTGCAAGAGACCCAGTACTTC
>TRBJ2-1|16|TRBV5-1|TRBD2|NA
CASSARLAGVNNEQFF
TGCGCCAGCAGCGCCAGACTAGCGGGGGTAAACAATGAGCAGTTCTTC
>TRBJ2-7|14|TRBV2|TRBD1|NA
CASMRQGVLFEQYF
TGTGCCAGCATGCGGCAGGGGGTACTCTTCGAGCAGTACTTC
>TRBJ1-2|13|TRBV5-1|NA|NA
CASSLEQYYGYTF
TGCGCCAGCAGCTTAGAACAGTATTATGGCTACACCTTC
>TRBJ1-2|16|TRBV19|NA|NA
CASSIVSRQVTYGYTF
TGTGCCAGTAGTATCGTTTCAAGACAGGTGACCTATGGCTACACCTTC
>TRBJ2-3|16|TRBV3-1/TRBV3-2|TRBD1|NA
CASSQGDRGGTDTQYF
TGTGCCAGCAGCCAAGGTGACAGGGGAGGCACAGATACGCAGTATTTT
>TRBJ2-7|14|TRBV28|TRBD2|NA
CASGEGIGGGEQYF
TGTGCCAGTGGGGAGGGGATAGGTGGGGGCGAGCAGTACTTC
>TRBJ2-1|14|TRBV7-2|NA|NA
CASSPMRGLDEQFF
TGTGCCAGCAGCCCAATGCGGGGGCTCGATGAGCAGTTCTTC
>TRBJ2-3|16|TRBV2|NA|NA
CASSDRGGMGTDTQYF
TGTGCCAGCAGTGATAGGGGGGGAATGGGCACAGATACGCAGTATTTT
>TRBJ1-2|15|TRBV27|TRBD1|few
CASSLVGQGASGYTF
TGTGCCAGCAGTTTGGTAGGACAGGGGGCGTCTGGCTACACCTTC
>TRBJ2-7|13|TRBV2|NA|NA
CASSPLPEHEQYF
TGTGCCAGCAGTCCCCTCCCCGAGCACGAGCAGTACTTC
>TRBJ1-4|19|TRBV24-1|TRBD1|NA
CATSEGTGGGLGTNEKLFF
TGTGCCACCAGTGAGGGGACAGGGGGCGGGCTTGGAACTAATGAAAAACTGTTTTTT
>TRBJ1-2|15|TRBV19|NA|NA
CASSMGGLGNYGYTF
TGTGCCAGTAGTATGGGGGGACTGGGCAACTATGGCTACACCTTC
>TRBJ1-1|14|TRBV19|NA|few
CASSLGAMNTEAFF
TGTGCCAGTAGTTTGGGGGCCATGAACACTGAAGCTTTCTTT
>TRBJ1-1|13|TRBV5-1|NA|few
CASSLLQDTEAFF
TGCGCCAGCAGCTTGTTACAGGACACTGAAGCTTTCTTT
>TRBJ2-3|15|TRBV6-4|NA|NA
CASSDRGAPPDTQYF
TGTGCCAGCAGTGACCGGGGGGCCCCCCCAGATACGCAGTATTTT